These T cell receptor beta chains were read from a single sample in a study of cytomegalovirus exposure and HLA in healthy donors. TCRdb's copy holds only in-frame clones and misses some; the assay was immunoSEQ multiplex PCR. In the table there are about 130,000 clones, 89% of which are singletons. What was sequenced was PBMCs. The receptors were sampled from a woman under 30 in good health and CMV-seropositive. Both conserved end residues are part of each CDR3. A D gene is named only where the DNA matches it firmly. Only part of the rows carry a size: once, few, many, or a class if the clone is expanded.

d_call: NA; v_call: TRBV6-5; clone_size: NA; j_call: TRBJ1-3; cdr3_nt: TGTGCCAGCCGCGCAAACAGGAAATCTGGAAACACCATATATTTT; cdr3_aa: CASRANRKSGNTIYF
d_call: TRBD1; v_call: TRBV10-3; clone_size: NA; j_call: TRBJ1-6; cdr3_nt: TGTGCCATCAGTGGGGGACAGGGCGCTTCACCCCTCCACTTT; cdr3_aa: CAISGGQGASPLHF
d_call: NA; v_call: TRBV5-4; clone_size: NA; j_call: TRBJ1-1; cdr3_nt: TGTGCCAGCAGCTTGTCGTGGGTCGAGGGTATGAACACTGAAGCTTTCTTT; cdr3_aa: CASSLSWVEGMNTEAFF
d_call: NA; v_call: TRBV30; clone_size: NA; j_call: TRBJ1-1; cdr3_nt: TGTGCCTCCACAAAACAGGGATGGACTGAAGCTTTCTTT; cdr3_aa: CASTKQGWTEAFF
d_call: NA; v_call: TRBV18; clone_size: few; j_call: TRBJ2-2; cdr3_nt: TGTGCCAGCTCACCCGACACCGGGGAGCTGTTTTTT; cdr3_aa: CASSPDTGELFF
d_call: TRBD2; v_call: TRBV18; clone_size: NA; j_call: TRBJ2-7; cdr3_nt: TGTGCCAGCTCACCAACGTCGGAGGTAGGGGAGGGCGAGCAGTACTTC; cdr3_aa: CASSPTSEVGEGEQYF
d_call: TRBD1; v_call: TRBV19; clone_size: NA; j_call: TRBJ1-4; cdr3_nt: TGTGCCAGTAGTATTTGGGACAGATTTAATGAAAAACTGTTTTTT; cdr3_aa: CASSIWDRFNEKLFF
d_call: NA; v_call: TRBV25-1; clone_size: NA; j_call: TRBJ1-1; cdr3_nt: TGTGCCAGCAGCAATGACGGGGGTGGCACTGAAGCTTTCTTT; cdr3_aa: CASSNDGGGTEAFF
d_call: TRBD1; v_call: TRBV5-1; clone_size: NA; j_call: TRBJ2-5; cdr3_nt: TGCGCCAGCAGCTTTGGGACAGGGCCCCAAGAGACCCAGTACTTC; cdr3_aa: CASSFGTGPQETQYF
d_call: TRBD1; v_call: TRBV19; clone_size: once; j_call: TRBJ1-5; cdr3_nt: TGTGCCAGTACCTACCGACAGGGATCAAATCAGCCCCAGCATTTT; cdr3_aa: CASTYRQGSNQPQHF
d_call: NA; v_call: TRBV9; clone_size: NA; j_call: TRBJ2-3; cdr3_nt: TGTGCCAGCAGCCTGGGACTTGCTAGCACAGATACGCAGTATTTT; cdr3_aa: CASSLGLASTDTQYF
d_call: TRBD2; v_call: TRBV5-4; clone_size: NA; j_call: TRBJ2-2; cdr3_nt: TGTGCCAGCAGCTTGGTCGGGGGGGCCCACACCGGGGAGCTGTTTTTT; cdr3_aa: CASSLVGGAHTGELFF
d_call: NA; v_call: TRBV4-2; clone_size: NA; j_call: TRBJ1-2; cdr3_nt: TGTGCCAGCAGCCAAGATCTATTGGACATCTATGGCTACACCTTC; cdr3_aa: CASSQDLLDIYGYTF
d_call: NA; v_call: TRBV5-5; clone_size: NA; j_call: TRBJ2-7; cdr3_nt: TGTGCCAGCAGTTCCGACAGCTTACTCTACGAGCAGTACTTC; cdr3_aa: CASSSDSLLYEQYF
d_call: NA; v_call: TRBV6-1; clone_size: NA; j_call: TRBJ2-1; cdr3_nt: TGTGCCAGCAGCCCGGTGGGGGGATCCTACAATGAGCAGTTCTTC; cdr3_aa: CASSPVGGSYNEQFF
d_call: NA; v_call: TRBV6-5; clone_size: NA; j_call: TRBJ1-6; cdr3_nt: TGTGCCAGCAGTTACGTTGGGGAGGGGGAATCACCCCTCCACTTT; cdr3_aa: CASSYVGEGESPLHF
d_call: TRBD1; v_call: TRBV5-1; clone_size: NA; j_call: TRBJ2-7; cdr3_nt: TGCGCCAGCGGGCGGACAGGTGTGTACGAGCAGTACTTC; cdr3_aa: CASGRTGVYEQYF
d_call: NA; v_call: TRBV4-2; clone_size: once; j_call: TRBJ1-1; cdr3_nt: TGTGCCAGCAGCCAAGGATTCGAGGGAGCAATGAACACTGAAGCTTTCTTT; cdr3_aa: CASSQGFEGAMNTEAFF
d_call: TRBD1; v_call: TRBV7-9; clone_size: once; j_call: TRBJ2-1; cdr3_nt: TGTGCCAGCAGCCGAGCTCTAGGGACAGCAGAATACAATGAGCAGTTCTTC; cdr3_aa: CASSRALGTAEYNEQFF
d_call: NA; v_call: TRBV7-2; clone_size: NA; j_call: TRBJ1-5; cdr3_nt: TGTGCCAGCAGCTTAGGAAGTAGAACTCAGCCCCAGCATTTT; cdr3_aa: CASSLGSRTQPQHF
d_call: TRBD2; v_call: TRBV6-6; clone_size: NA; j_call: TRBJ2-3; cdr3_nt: TGTGCCATCTCTAGCGGGGGGCTGGGTAATACGCAGTATTTT; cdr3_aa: CAISSGGLGNTQYF
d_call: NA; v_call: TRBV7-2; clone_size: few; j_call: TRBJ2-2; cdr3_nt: TGTGCCAGCAGCACCAGCGGTAACACCGGGGAGCTGTTTTTT; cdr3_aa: CASSTSGNTGELFF
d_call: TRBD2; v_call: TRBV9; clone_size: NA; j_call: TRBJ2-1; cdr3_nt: TGTGCCAGCAGGCCACTAGCGGGGGGGCCGGGTGAGCAGTTCTTC; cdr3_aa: CASRPLAGGPGEQFF
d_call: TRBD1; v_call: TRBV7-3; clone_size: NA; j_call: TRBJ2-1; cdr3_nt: TGTGCCAGCAGCTTAAATCGCAGGACAGGGTCCTACAATGAGCAGTTCTTC; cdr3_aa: CASSLNRRTGSYNEQFF
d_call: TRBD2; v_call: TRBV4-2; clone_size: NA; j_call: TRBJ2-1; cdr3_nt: TGTGCCAGCAGCCAAGTTGTAGGCGTTCCGAGCGGGGGGGCCTACTACAATGAGCAGTTCTTC; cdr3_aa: CASSQVVGVPSGGAYYNEQFF
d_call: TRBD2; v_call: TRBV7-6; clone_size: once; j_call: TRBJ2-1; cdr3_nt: TGTGCCAGCAGCTTGGGGCGGGGGAACAATGAGCAGTTCTTC; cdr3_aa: CASSLGRGNNEQFF
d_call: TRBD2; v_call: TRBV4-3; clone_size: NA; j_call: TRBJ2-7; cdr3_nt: TGCGCCAGCAGCCTCCCCCCAAGCGGGGACTCCTACGAGCAGTACTTC; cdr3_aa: CASSLPPSGDSYEQYF
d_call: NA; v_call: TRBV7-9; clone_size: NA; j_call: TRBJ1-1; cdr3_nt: TGTGCCAGCAGCTCGAGCCAGGTACCCACAGAAGCTTTCTTT; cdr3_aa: CASSSSQVPTEAFF
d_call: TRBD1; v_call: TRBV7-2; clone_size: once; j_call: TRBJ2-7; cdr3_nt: TGTGCCAGCAGCTTAACAGGACAGGTCTCCTACGAGCAGTACTTC; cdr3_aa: CASSLTGQVSYEQYF
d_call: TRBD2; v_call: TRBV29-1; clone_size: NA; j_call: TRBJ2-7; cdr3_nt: TGCAGCGTCGGTAGCGGGGCCCCTTACGAGCAGTACTTC; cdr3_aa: CSVGSGAPYEQYF
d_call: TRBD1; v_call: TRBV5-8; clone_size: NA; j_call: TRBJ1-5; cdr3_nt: TGTGCCAGCGAGGATCGGACAGGGGTAACCTATAGCAATCAGCCCCAGCATTTT; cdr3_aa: CASEDRTGVTYSNQPQHF
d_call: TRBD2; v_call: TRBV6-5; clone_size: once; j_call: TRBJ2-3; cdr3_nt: TGTGCCAGCACCCCTAGCGGGGGGGCCCCAGATACGCAGTATTTT; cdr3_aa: CASTPSGGAPDTQYF
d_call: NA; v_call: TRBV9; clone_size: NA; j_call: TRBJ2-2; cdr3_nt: TGTGCCAGCAGCGTAACGGCGAATCAGGACGGGGAGCTGTTTTTT; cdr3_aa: CASSVTANQDGELFF
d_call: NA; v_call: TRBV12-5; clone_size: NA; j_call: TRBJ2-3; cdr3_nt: TGTGCTAGTGGGCACAAACCAAGCACAGATACGCAGTATTTT; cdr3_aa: CASGHKPSTDTQYF
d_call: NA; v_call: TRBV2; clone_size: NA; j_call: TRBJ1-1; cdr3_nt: TGTGCCAGCAGGGGGGGGAACACTGAAGCTTTCTTT; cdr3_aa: CASRGGNTEAFF
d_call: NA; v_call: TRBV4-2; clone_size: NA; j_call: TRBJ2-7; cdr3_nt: TGTGCCAGCAGCCAATCCGGGGAGACCTACGAGCAGTACTTC; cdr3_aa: CASSQSGETYEQYF
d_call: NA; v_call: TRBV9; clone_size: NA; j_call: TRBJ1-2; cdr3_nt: TGTGCCAGCAGCGTAGGAGAAGGGGTCTATGGCTACACCTTC; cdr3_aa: CASSVGEGVYGYTF
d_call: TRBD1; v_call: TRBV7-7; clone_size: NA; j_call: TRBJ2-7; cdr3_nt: TGTGCCAGCAGCCCGCAGGGGGCCATATACGAGCAGTACTTC; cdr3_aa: CASSPQGAIYEQYF
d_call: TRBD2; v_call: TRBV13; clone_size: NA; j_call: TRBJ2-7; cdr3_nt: TGTGCCAGCAGTGCGGGACTAGCGGGGGCCTACGAGCAGTACTTC; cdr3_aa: CASSAGLAGAYEQYF
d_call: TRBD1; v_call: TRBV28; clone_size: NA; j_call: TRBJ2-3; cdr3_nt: TGTGCCAGCACTCTGACAGGGTTCACAGATACGCAGTATTTT; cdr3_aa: CASTLTGFTDTQYF
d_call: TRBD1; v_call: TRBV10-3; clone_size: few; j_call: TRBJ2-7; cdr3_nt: TGTGCCATCGCAGACAGGGGACACGAGCAGTACTTC; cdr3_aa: CAIADRGHEQYF
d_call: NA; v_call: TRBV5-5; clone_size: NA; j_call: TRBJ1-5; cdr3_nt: TGTGCCAGCAGCTTTACAGGGTATCAGGGCAATCAGCCCCAGCATTTT; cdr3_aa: CASSFTGYQGNQPQHF
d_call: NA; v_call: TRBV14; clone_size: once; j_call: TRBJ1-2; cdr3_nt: TGTGCCAGCAGCCAAGATGGAAGGGGTGGCTACACCTTC; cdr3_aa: CASSQDGRGGYTF
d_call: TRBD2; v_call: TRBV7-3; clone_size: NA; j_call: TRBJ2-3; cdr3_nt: TGTGCCAGCAGCTCGGGACTAGCTAGCACAGATACGCAGTATTTT; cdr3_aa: CASSSGLASTDTQYF
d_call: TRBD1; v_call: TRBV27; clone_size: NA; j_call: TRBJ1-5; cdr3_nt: TGTGCCAGCAGTGCGGGACAGATTAGCAATCAGCCCCAGCATTTT; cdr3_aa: CASSAGQISNQPQHF
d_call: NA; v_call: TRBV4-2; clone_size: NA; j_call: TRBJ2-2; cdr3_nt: TGTGCCAGCAGCCAAGACCCAGCGAACACCGGGGAGCTGTTTTTT; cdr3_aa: CASSQDPANTGELFF
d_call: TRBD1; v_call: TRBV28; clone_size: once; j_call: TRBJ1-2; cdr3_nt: TGTGCCAGCAGCCACCCAGGACAGGGAGGCTATGGCTACACCTTC; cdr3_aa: CASSHPGQGGYGYTF
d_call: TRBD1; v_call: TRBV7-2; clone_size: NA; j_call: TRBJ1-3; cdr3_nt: TGTGCCAGCAGCTTAAGACAGGGCTCTGGAAACACCATATATTTT; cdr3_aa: CASSLRQGSGNTIYF
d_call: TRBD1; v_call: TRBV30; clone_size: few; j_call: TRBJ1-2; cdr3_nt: TGTGCCTGGAGTCTGACAGGGGGCTCTGGCTACACCTTC; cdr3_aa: CAWSLTGGSGYTF
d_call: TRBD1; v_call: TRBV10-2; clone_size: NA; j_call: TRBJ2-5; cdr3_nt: TGCGCCAGCAGATTTACACAGGGGGCAGAGACCCAGTACTTC; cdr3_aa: CASRFTQGAETQYF
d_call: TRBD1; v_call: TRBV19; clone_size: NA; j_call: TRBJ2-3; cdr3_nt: TGTGCCAGTTCGGACAGGGCCAGCGATACGCAGTATTTT; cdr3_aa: CASSDRASDTQYF
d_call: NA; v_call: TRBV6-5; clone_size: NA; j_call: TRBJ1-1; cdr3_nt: TGTGCCAGCAGTTACTCGGGGGCCTTCAGACGGCAGGAAGCTTTCTTT; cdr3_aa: CASSYSGAFRRQEAFF
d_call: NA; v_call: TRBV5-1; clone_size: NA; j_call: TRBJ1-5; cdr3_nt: TGCGCCAGCAGCTCAGGGGAGAGCAATCAGCCCCAGCATTTT; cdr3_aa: CASSSGESNQPQHF